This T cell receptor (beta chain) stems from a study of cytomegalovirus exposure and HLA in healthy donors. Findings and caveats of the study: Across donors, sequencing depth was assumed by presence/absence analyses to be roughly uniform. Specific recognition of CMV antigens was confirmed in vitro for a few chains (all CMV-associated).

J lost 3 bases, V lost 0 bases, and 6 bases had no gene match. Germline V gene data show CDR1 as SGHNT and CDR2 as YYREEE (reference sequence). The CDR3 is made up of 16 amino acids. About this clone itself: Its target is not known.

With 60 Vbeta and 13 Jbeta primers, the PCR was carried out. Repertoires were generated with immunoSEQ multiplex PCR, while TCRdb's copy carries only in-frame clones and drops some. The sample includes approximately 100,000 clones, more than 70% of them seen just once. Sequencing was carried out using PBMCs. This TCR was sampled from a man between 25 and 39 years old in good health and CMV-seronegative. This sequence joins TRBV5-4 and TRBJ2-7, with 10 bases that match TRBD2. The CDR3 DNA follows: TGTGCCAGCAGCTTGGCGTCTAGCGGGAGAGTCTACGAGCAGTACTTC. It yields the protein CASSLASSGRVYEQYF.